The 8 T cell receptor beta chains given below trace back to one sample, sequenced in a study of response to subunit inactivated influenza vaccine. TCRdb used MiXCR to reprocess the RT-PCR reads, holding one entry per CDR3 protein. The table shows 450,000 to 700,000 distinct CDR3 sequences, with 14% occurring only once. This specimen consisted of PBMCs from blood, obtained less than 13 days after vaccination. The receptors were sampled from a man aged 50 to 59 who received an inactivated influenza vaccine.

The chain couples TRBV11-2 to TRBJ2-5; 8 bases map to TRBD2. Germline trimming cut 7 bases from V and 3 bases from J; bases unmatched to any gene: 1. Looked up from germline, CDR1 is SGHAT and CDR2 is FQNNGV. The CDR3 length is 12 residues. CDR3 sequence: CASTGGEETQYF. The CDR3 DNA is TGTGCCAGCACGGGGGGGGAAGAGACCCAGTACTTC.

This clonotype was seen a handful of times. The rearrangement joins TRBV20-1 to TRBJ2-1; 10 bases agree with TRBD2. The CDR3 contains 13 residues. CDR1 is DFQATT, CDR2 SNEGSKA, per germline (reference sequence). V was clipped by 7 bases and J by 6 bases; unmatched bases: 6. The CDR3 coding sequence is TGCAGTGTGACTAGCGGGTCGGGCAATGAGCAGTTCTTC. This codes for CSVTSGSGNEQFF.

The chain employs TRBV10-3 and TRBJ1-3; a weak D match, TRBD1 (6 bases). This CDR3 is 17 amino acids long. Germline V gene data show CDR1 as ENHRY and CDR2 as SYGVKD. The V and J ends lost 6 bases and 0 bases respectively, with 18 bases between them. The CDR3 region is CAISDEGGKISGNTIYF. CDR3 DNA sequence: TGTGCCATCAGCGACGAGGGGGGTAAGATCTCTGGAAACACCATATATTTT.

The chain combines TRBV4-3 with TRBJ2-5; D call uncertain. The CDR3 is 15 amino acids. The germline V gene has CDR1 LGHNA and CDR2 YSLEER. The ends were cut back, 1 base at V and 3 bases at J, with 12 bases in the middle. The CDR3 DNA sequence: TGCGCCAGCAGCCAAGTATATTACCAAGAAGAGACCCAGTACTTC. Its protein product is CASSQVYYQEETQYF.

The V and J genes are TRBV7-8 and TRBJ1-2; D might be TRBD1 (5 bases). The CDR3 runs 14 residues. The germline gives CDR1 SGHVS, CDR2 FQNEAQ. Between the trimmed V and J ends, which lost 3 bases and 8 bases, there was a span of 16 bases. CDR3 DNA: TGTGCCAGCAGCTTCGGCGTTAGGGACGGAGGCTACACCTTC. This encodes CASSFGVRDGGYTF.

The chain recombines TRBV6-8 with TRBJ2-1, with D perhaps given as TRBD1 or TRBD2 (5 bases each). The germline V and J ends were trimmed by 0 bases and 4 bases, with 31 bases remaining between them. The CDR3 runs to 22 residues. Germline V gives CDR1 MNHGY, CDR2 SAAAGT. This CDR3 reads CASSYSTIFGDEGRPLYNEQFF. The CDR3, as DNA: TGTGCCAGCAGTTACTCGACAATATTTGGGGACGAGGGTCGCCCTTTATACAATGAGCAGTTCTTC.

This clonotype showed up just a few times. The chain combines TRBV10-3 with TRBJ2-7, with TRBD2 identical over 10 bases. This CDR3 spans 13 amino acids. CDR1 is ENHRY and CDR2 is SYGVKD in the germline V gene. V lost 11 bases and J lost 1; bases outside the gene matches: 5. The CDR3 sequence is CAVLAGPSYEQYF. The CDR3, as DNA: TGTGCCGTACTAGCGGGGCCATCCTACGAGCAGTACTTC.

This clonotype has a count of ten or more. The V gene is TRBV15, the J gene TRBJ2-3, with 10 positions matching TRBD1. The V and J ends lost 3 bases and 3 bases, in that order; junction bases with no gene match: 0. Germline V CDR1 and CDR2: LNHNV, YYDKDF (reference sequence). CDR3 length: 14 residues. Written as DNA, the CDR3 is TGTGCCACCAGCAGGGGACAGGGGACAGATACGCAGTATTTT. This sequence encodes CATSRGQGTDTQYF.